This TCR beta chain was obtained from a study of neurological immune-mediated disorders. Via MiXCR, TCRdb re-called the 5' RACE reads, giving one row per CDR3 protein. The table lists about 30,000 distinct CDR3 sequences, more than 10% of them singletons. The CDR3 loop spans 16 amino acids. Germline trimming cut 4 bases from V and 2 bases from J; bases unmatched to any gene: 5. Germline loops: CDR1 ENHRY, CDR2 SYGVKD. The chain carries TRBV10-3 and TRBJ2-7; 13 bases match TRBD2. Sequenced: PBMCs. This sequence was found in a man aged 60 to 75 in good health. The CDR3 here is CAISGLAGGIPYEQYF. DNA of the CDR3: TGTGCCATCAGTGGACTAGCGGGAGGAATTCCCTACGAGCAGTACTTC.